The present T cell receptor beta chain was sequenced within a study of T-cell memory formation after mild COVID-19. The wider study: Among the donors, TCR clusters were largely specific to each donor. Findings and limits, study-wide: Cross-reactive memory seemingly joined, as some responding clones were found in pre-infection memory.

TCRdb reprocessed the 5' RACE reads via MiXCR and lists one record per CDR3 protein. Among some 310,000 distinct CDR3 sequences listed, 20% were seen once. This clonotype showed up many times. Antigen: not known. The J segment lost 9 bases and the V segment lost 4 bases, leaving 14 bases of the junction unmatched. The CDR3 totals 15 residues. CDR1 is SGHRS, CDR2 YFSETQ, per germline. Specimen: PBMCs or a T cell subset sorted from them (not recorded which). The sequence was collected from a man aged 18-30 years who had mild COVID-19 (a few samples of this study predate the infection). Cell type and time point are not known. The chain combines TRBV5-1 with TRBJ2-7; 9 nucleotides match TRBD1. The CDR3, as DNA: TGCGCCAGCAGCCTGGACAGGGGAGGCCTTGGGGGGCAGTACTTC. Its protein product is CASSLDRGGLGGQYF.